A selection of T cell receptor beta chains follows, all from one sample in a study of T cells in Graves' hyperthyroidism and ophthalmopathy. TCRdb fed the multiplex PCR reads into MiXCR, producing one record per CDR3 protein. The table shows hundreds of thousands of distinct CDR3 sequences, with 35% to 45% occurring only once. Material: blood. The receptors were sampled from a man aged 18 to 30 with Graves' hyperthyroidism. Both conserved end residues are part of each CDR3. A D gene is named only where the DNA matches it firmly. Clone sizes are given selectively: once, few, many, or a class where the clone is expanded.

>TRBJ2-2|.|TRBD1|TRBV20-1
TGCAGTGCGGCCGCGCCAGGGGGTACCGGGGAGCTGTTTTTT
CSAAAPGGTGELFF
>TRBJ2-7|.|.|TRBV6-9
TGTGCCAGCAGTGCAGAAGGTTTTTCCTACGAGCAGTACTTC
CASSAEGFSYEQYF
>TRBJ1-2|many|.|TRBV10-3
TGTGCCATCAGTGAGAAGGGGAAGGCTAACTATGGCTACACCTTC
CAISEKGKANYGYTF
>TRBJ2-5|many|.|TRBV5-6
TGTGCCAGCAGCTTGTTCGGGACCCAGTACTTC
CASSLFGTQYF
>TRBJ2-7|.|TRBD1|TRBV11-1
TGTACCAGCAGCCGGGGGACAGGCTACGAGCAGTACTTC
CTSSRGTGYEQYF
>TRBJ2-5|.|TRBD1|TRBV9
TGTGCCAGCAGCGTAGATGGGACAGGGGGGGAGACCCAGTACTTC
CASSVDGTGGETQYF
>TRBJ2-2|many|TRBD1|TRBV2
TGTGCCAGCACCACAGGGGGTCGCACCGGGGAGCTGTTTTTT
CASTTGGRTGELFF
>TRBJ2-7|.|TRBD2|TRBV24-1
TGTGCCACCAGTGATTCCCGGCGGACTAGCGCCTACGAGCAGTACTTC
CATSDSRRTSAYEQYF
>TRBJ2-5|.|TRBD1|TRBV11-2
TGTGCCAGCAGCTTAATCAGTAGGGGGCTCCAAGAGACCCAGTACTTC
CASSLISRGLQETQYF
>TRBJ1-3|.|.|TRBV7-2
TGTGCCAGCACCCAAAGTGCGGGATATGGAAACACCATATATTTT
CASTQSAGYGNTIYF
>TRBJ2-3|.|TRBD2|TRBV29-1
TGCAGCGTCGCTGGACTAGCGGGAGGGACAGATACGCAGTATTTT
CSVAGLAGGTDTQYF
>TRBJ2-7|.|TRBD2|TRBV7-2
TGTGCCAGCAGCTTTGGGGCGGGGGGGCCGGCCTACGAGCAGTACTTC
CASSFGAGGPAYEQYF
>TRBJ1-1|.|.|TRBV6-6
TGTGCCAGCAGTAACACCCCCAGGAACACTGAAGCTTTCTTT
CASSNTPRNTEAFF
>TRBJ1-3|many|.|TRBV7-9
TGTGCCAGCAGGATCCAAGGGGGCTCTGGAAACACCATATATTTT
CASRIQGGSGNTIYF
>TRBJ2-5|.|TRBD2|TRBV7-9
TGTGCCAGCAGGGAGACTAGCGGGAGCGAGACCCAGTACTTC
CASRETSGSETQYF
>TRBJ2-2|.|.|TRBV15
TGTGCCACCAGCAGAGATAACAGGGTTGGCACCGGGGAGCTGTTTTTT
CATSRDNRVGTGELFF
>TRBJ2-2|.|.|TRBV7-9
TGTGCCAGCAGCTTAGACCCCGGAAGGGGGTGGGCCGGGGAGCTGTTTTTT
CASSLDPGRGWAGELFF
>TRBJ1-1|.|.|TRBV6-6
TGTGCCAGCAGTGAAAACAGGAACACTGAAGCTTTCTTT
CASSENRNTEAFF
>TRBJ2-2|.|.|TRBV7-9
TGTGCCAGCAGCCGACAGCTCGGAGGGGAGCTGTTTTTT
CASSRQLGGELFF
>TRBJ1-3|few|.|TRBV4-1
TGCGCCAGCAGCGCCGACAGCTCTGGAAACACCATATATTTT
CASSADSSGNTIYF
>TRBJ1-1|.|.|TRBV7-2
TGTGCCAGCAGCTTAGAGGCCCGGATGAACACTGAAGCTTTCTTT
CASSLEARMNTEAFF
>TRBJ1-1|few|.|TRBV7-3
TGTGCCAGCAGCTTAAGGCAGGAACAAAACACTGAAGCTTTCTTT
CASSLRQEQNTEAFF
>TRBJ2-7|many|.|TRBV10-3
TGTGCCATCAGTGAGTCCCCGACAAGCCAGTACTTC
CAISESPTSQYF
>TRBJ1-2|many|.|TRBV29-1
TGCAGCGTTGGTCCAGGGCCGAACTATGGCTACACCTTC
CSVGPGPNYGYTF
>TRBJ2-7|.|.|TRBV29-1
TGCAGCTTAGCGAGTAACTCCTACGAGCAGTACTTC
CSLASNSYEQYF
>TRBJ2-2|.|TRBD2|TRBV7-9
TGTGCCAGCAGCCCCCGTGGAGCGGGGGGACAGAACACCGGGGAGCTGTTTTTT
CASSPRGAGGQNTGELFF
>TRBJ2-5|.|.|TRBV4-1
TGCGCCAGCAGCCCCGAAGGGGAGATCCAGTACTTC
CASSPEGEIQYF
>TRBJ1-3|many|TRBD1|TRBV29-1
TGCAGCGTGATACAGGGGAACGAAAACACCATATATTTT
CSVIQGNENTIYF
>TRBJ2-7|many|.|TRBV10-3
TGTGCCATCAGTGATGTGGGGAATAACGACGAGCAGTACTTC
CAISDVGNNDEQYF
>TRBJ1-5|few|.|TRBV6-5
TGTGCCAGCAGCCACGGTCGCCCTAGCAATCAGCCCCAGCATTTT
CASSHGRPSNQPQHF
>TRBJ1-2|.|.|TRBV14
TGTGCCAGCAGCCAAGGGGTACAGGGAAACTATGGCTACACCTTC
CASSQGVQGNYGYTF
>TRBJ2-2|.|.|TRBV20-1
TGCAGTGCCGACGAGGAGAACACCGGGGAGCTGTTTTTT
CSADEENTGELFF
>TRBJ1-6|many|TRBD1|TRBV10-3
TGTGCCATCAGTGCCTCCGGGACAGATAATTCACCCCTCCACTTT
CAISASGTDNSPLHF
>TRBJ1-1|.|.|TRBV20-1
TGCAGTGCTAAGGGACACAGCGGAACCACTGAAGCTTTCTTT
CSAKGHSGTTEAFF
>TRBJ2-7|.|TRBD2|TRBV10-3
TGTGCCACCAACGGACTAGCGGGAGCCTACGAGCAGTACTTC
CATNGLAGAYEQYF
>TRBJ2-7|many|TRBD1|TRBV5-1
TGCGCCAGCAGCTTGTGCGGACAGGACTACGAGCAGTACTTC
CASSLCGQDYEQYF
>TRBJ2-7|few|TRBD2|TRBV12-3/TRBV12-4
TGTGCCAGCAGTTCCTTAGCAGCGGGATACGAGCAGTACTTC
CASSSLAAGYEQYF
>TRBJ1-3|many|TRBD1|TRBV2
TGTGCCAGCAATACAGGGGGAGTTGGAAACACCATATATTTT
CASNTGGVGNTIYF
>TRBJ1-6|.|TRBD1|TRBV7-8
TGTGCCAGCAGCTTAGCGCAACAGGGGGTTGGGTATAATTCACCCCTCCACTTT
CASSLAQQGVGYNSPLHF
>TRBJ1-1|.|TRBD1|TRBV29-1
TGCAGCGTAAGACCGGGACAGGGGGGGAACACTGAAGCTTTCTTT
CSVRPGQGGNTEAFF
>TRBJ2-5|.|.|TRBV7-9
TGTGCCAGCAGCCAGGGGCGGGGAAAGACCCAGTACTTC
CASSQGRGKTQYF
>TRBJ1-1|.|.|TRBV5-5
TGTGCCAGCAGCGTACTTGCCCGGGAGCCTGAAGCTTTCTTT
CASSVLAREPEAFF
>TRBJ2-2|.|.|TRBV5-1
TGCGCCAGCAGAGGGGCAGGGAACACCGGGGAGCTGTTTTTT
CASRGAGNTGELFF
>TRBJ1-1|.|TRBD1|TRBV6-5
TGTGCCAGCAGCTGGACAGGGGGCGTCGGTGAAGCTTTCTTT
CASSWTGGVGEAFF
>TRBJ1-1|once|.|TRBV29-1
TGCAGCAGTTACTCGAACTCTCACGAAGCTTTCTTT
CSSYSNSHEAFF